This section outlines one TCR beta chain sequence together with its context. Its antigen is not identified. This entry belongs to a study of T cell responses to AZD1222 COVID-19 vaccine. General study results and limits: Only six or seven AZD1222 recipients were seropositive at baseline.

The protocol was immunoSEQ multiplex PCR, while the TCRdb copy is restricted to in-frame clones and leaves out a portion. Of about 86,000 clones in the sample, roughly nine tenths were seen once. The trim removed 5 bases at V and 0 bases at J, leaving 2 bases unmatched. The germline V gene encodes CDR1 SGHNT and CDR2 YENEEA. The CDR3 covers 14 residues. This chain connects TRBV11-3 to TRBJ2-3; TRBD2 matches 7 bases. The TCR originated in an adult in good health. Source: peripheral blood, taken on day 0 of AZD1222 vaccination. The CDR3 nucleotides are TGTGCCAGCAGCCGTAGCGGGAGCACAGATACGCAGTATTTT. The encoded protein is CASSRSGSTDTQYF.